The sequence of this T cell receptor beta chain was determined in a study of T-cell reconstitution after alpha-beta-depleted transplantation in children. Looked up from germline, CDR1 is MNHEY and CDR2 is SMNVEV (reference sequence). The CDR3 has 15 residues. V was trimmed by 6 bases and J by 2 bases, leaving 14 bases between them. Unique molecular identifiers were incorporated when the TCRbeta library was constructed. TCRdb called the PCR reads again in MiXCR, with one record for every CDR3 protein. The sample shows around 370,000 distinct CDR3 sequences, about 9.4% of them seen only once. This TCR derives from a human donor who donated a stem cell graft to a child with acute lymphoblastic leukemia. The genes are TRBV27 and TRBJ2-1; possible D gene TRBD2, 5 bases. Sequencing used PBMCs from the stem cell graft donor, obtained from the stem cell graft. CDR3 residues: CASSTLTTAYNEQFF. CDR3 nucleotide sequence: TGTGCCAGCAGCACCCTGACTACAGCCTACAATGAGCAGTTCTTC.